The 14 T cell receptor beta chains listed next were all sequenced from one sample in a study of T cells in localized non-small cell lung cancer (TCRdb year 2020). Receptor libraries were prepared by the immunoSEQ multiplex PCR assay. This immuneACCESS table, as held by TCRdb, lists in-frame sequences with V and J called but not all clones. Of the missing ones, under half trace to an unresolved V gene in checked studies; the others have no known cause. The sample includes over 40,000 clones, with about 86% observed a single time. The ten top clones hold 7% to 9% of the sample. Source: peripheral blood, taken before any cancer treatment. Receptor source: a woman between 18 and 50 years old with stage III lung adenocarcinoma.

The CDR3 nucleotides read TGTGCCACCAGCAGACAGGGAAATGAGCAGTTCTTC. This codes for CATSRQGNEQFF. The rearrangement joins TRBV15 to TRBJ2-1; weak D call: TRBD1 (5 bases). The CDR3 consists of 12 residues. Germline assignment: CDR1 LNHNV and CDR2 YYDKDF (reference sequence). V was cut by 2 bases and J by 7 bases, with 6 bases left in between.

This chain joins TRBV2 and TRBJ2-1; D possibly corresponds to TRBD1 (6 bases). CDR1 and CDR2 (germline): SNHLY, FYNNEI. The CDR3 totals 14 residues. V was trimmed by 5 bases and J by 4 bases, leaving 12 bases between them. The DNA of the CDR3 is TGTGCCAGCAGTAAGACAGGACTTTACAATGAGCAGTTCTTC. It codes for CASSKTGLYNEQFF.

This chain joins TRBV6-4 and TRBJ1-1, with a weak D call TRBD1 (5 bases). The CDR3 extends over 15 amino acids. The germline V gene has CDR1 MRHNA and CDR2 SNTAGT. V shed 0 bases and J shed 5 bases, with 13 bases lying between them. CDR3 in DNA: TGTGCCAGCAGTGACTCTGGGGCAGATAGAACTGAAGCTTTCTTT. Encoded protein: CASSDSGADRTEAFF.

The chain combines TRBV7-3 with TRBJ2-1, with TRBD2 identical over 11 bases. Germline V gives CDR1 SGHTA, CDR2 FQGTGA. V gave up 4 bases and J gave up 4 bases; unmatched junction bases: 9. CDR3 size: 17 residues. The CDR3 here is CASSSPSGTSGYNEQFF. The CDR3 nucleotides are TGTGCCAGCAGCTCACCGTCCGGGACTAGCGGTTACAATGAGCAGTTCTTC.

The chain couples TRBV12-5 to TRBJ2-7; D might be TRBD2 (6 bases). This CDR3 spans 13 amino acids. Trimming removed 5 bases at V and 6 bases at J, with 14 bases between. Germline-derived CDR1 and CDR2 are LGHNT and FRNRAP. CDR3 coding DNA: TGTGCTAGTGGTCGGGACTCCCTTGGCGAGCAGTACTTC. Its protein product is CASGRDSLGEQYF.

The chain combines TRBV7-9 with TRBJ1-4; D not resolved. Looked up from germline, CDR1 is SEHNR and CDR2 is FQNEAQ (reference sequence). Trimming removed 6 bases at V and 0 bases at J, with 8 bases between. The CDR3 runs to 14 residues. The CDR3 DNA follows: TGTGCCAGCAGTCCTGGCTCAACTAATGAAAAACTGTTTTTT. Protein: CASSPGSTNEKLFF.

The rearrangement uses TRBV9 and TRBJ2-1; D unclear. The V end was cut by 0 bases, the J end by 8 bases, with 18 bases between. This CDR3 is built from 16 residues. Germline-derived CDR1 and CDR2 are SGDLS and YYNGEE. The CDR3 loop reads CASSVGTTPRPHEQFF. The DNA for the CDR3 is TGTGCCAGCAGCGTAGGAACGACCCCTCGGCCCCATGAGCAGTTCTTC.

V and J are TRBV6-1 and TRBJ2-7, with D hard to call. The ends were cut back, 6 bases at V and 0 bases at J, with 9 bases in the middle. Germline lookup yields CDR1 MNHNS and CDR2 SASEGT. This CDR3 is 13 amino acids long. CDR3 protein: CASREHSSYEQYF. The CDR3 DNA sequence: TGTGCCAGCAGGGAACACAGCTCCTACGAGCAGTACTTC.

This chain connects TRBV18 to TRBJ2-3; D not resolved. The CDR3 spans 13 residues. Germline assignment: CDR1 KGHSH and CDR2 LQKENI. Trimming shortened V by 5 bases and J by 3 bases, and 9 bases separated the two germline ends. In DNA, the CDR3 is TGTGCCAGCTCAAATCCTCAGACAGATACGCAGTATTTT. Protein product: CASSNPQTDTQYF.

The gene calls are TRBV6-6 and TRBJ1-1; tentatively, D is TRBD1 (5 bases). Trimming removed 2 bases at V and 6 bases at J, with 7 bases between. This CDR3 is 12 amino acids long. Germline V gene data show CDR1 as MNHNY and CDR2 as SVGAGI (reference sequence). Here the CDR3 reads CASSYRGPEAFF. CDR3 coding DNA: TGTGCCAGCAGTTACAGGGGACCTGAAGCTTTCTTT.

The CDR3 here is CASSDRAGNRKGGELFF. In DNA form, the CDR3 reads TGTGCCAGCAGCGACCGGGCCGGGAACCGAAAAGGCGGGGAGCTGTTTTTT. The chain joins TRBV11-3 to TRBJ2-2; D may be TRBD2 (5 bases). The CDR3 totals 17 residues. V was trimmed by 5 bases and J by 7 bases, leaving 23 bases between them. Germline V CDR1 and CDR2: SGHNT, YENEEA.

The gene calls are TRBV21-1 and TRBJ2-3; TRBD1, the table's D call, was not compared with the DNA. TRBV21-1 is a documented pseudogene. The CDR3 length is 16 residues. The CDR3 coding sequence is TGTGCCAGCAGAAGGGAGCAGGGGGGAGTCACAGATACGCAGTATTTT. It codes for CASRREQGGVTDTQYF.

V is TRBV10-3 and J is TRBJ1-2; TRBD1 matches 8 bases. The V segment lost 0 bases and the J segment 4 bases; nucleotides outside the gene matches: 7. The CDR3 is 16 residues long. The germline CDR1 and CDR2 sequences are ENHRY and SYGVKD. The DNA for the CDR3 is TGTGCCATCAGTGAGTCAGGACAGGGCGGACCCTATGGCTACACCTTC. Encoded protein: CAISESGQGGPYGYTF.

The V gene is TRBV5-1, the J gene TRBJ2-3; D is undetermined. Per germline, CDR1 SGHRS and CDR2 YFSETQ. CDR3 size: 13 residues. Trimming removed 3 bases from V and 6 bases from J, with 11 bases in between. The CDR3 region is CASSSPNRDTQYF. CDR3 nucleotide sequence: TGCGCCAGCAGCTCCCCTAACCGGGATACGCAGTATTTT.